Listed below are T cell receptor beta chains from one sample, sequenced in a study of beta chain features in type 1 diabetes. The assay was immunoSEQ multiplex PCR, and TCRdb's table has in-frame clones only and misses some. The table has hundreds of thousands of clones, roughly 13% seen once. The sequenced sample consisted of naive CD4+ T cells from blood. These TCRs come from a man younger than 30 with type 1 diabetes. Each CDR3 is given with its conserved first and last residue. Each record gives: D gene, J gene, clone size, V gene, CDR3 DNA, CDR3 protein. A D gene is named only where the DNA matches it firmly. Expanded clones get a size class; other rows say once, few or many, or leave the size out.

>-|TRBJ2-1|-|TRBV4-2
TGTGCCAGCAGCCAAGATCTAAGGACCCCGGTCGAATTCTTC
CASSQDLRTPVEFF
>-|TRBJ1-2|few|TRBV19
TGTGCCAGTAGTCGACAGTTACCTTATGGCTACACCTTC
CASSRQLPYGYTF
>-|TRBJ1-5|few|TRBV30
TGTGCCTGGAGTGTACATTATATGAGGTCGAATCAGCCCCAGCATTTT
CAWSVHYMRSNQPQHF
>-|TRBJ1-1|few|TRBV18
TGTGCCAGCTCAGAGACTGGCATGAACACTGAAGCTTTCTTT
CASSETGMNTEAFF
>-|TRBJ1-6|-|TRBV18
TGTGCCAGCTCACCAGGGGTGGGTAATTCACCCCTCCACTTT
CASSPGVGNSPLHF
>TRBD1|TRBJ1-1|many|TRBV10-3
TGTGCCATCAGTGATTTGACAGGGGAAGGAGGAAAAGCTTTCTTT
CAISDLTGEGGKAFF
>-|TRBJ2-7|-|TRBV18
TGTGCCAGCTCACCCCGCGATGGGGGCGGCGAGCAGTACTTC
CASSPRDGGGEQYF
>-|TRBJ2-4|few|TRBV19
TGTGCCAGTAGTATATGGAGTCGGACGGAGCTAAACATTCAGTACTTC
CASSIWSRTELNIQYF
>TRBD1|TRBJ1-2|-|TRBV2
TGTGCCCGGGGAGGGGGCGCCTTTTATGGCTACACCTTC
CARGGGAFYGYTF
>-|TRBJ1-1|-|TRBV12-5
TGTGCTAGTGGTCCAGGGATATGGAACACTGAAGCTTTCTTT
CASGPGIWNTEAFF
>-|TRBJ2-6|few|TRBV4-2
TGTGCCAGCAGCCAATCAGGGGCCAACGTCCTGACTTTC
CASSQSGANVLTF
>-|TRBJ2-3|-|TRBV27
TGTGCCAGCAGTTCGATGACAGATACGCAGTATTTT
CASSSMTDTQYF
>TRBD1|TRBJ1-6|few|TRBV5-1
TGCGCCAGCAGCGGAGGACAGGGAAATTCACCCCTCCACTTT
CASSGGQGNSPLHF
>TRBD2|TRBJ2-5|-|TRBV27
TGTGCCAGCAGTCCCGGACTAGTGCCGTACCAAGAGACCCAGTACTTC
CASSPGLVPYQETQYF
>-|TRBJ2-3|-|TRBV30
TGTGCCTGGAGTGTACGAGGAGATACGCAGTATTTT
CAWSVRGDTQYF